The T cell receptor beta chain under discussion was sequenced for a study of T cell responses to AZD1222 COVID-19 vaccine. This clone was recorded only once. The germline V gene encodes CDR1 KGHSH and CDR2 LQKENI. This CDR3 is 13 amino acids long. With 3 bases removed from V and 3 bases from J, the gap between germline ends came to 6 bases. Libraries were prepared by immunoSEQ multiplex PCR; TCRdb keeps only in-frame clonotypes and omits some of them. The sample lists roughly 67,000 clones, approximately 80% occurring once. This TCR was recovered from an adult in good health. Sample: peripheral blood, taken on day 0 of AZD1222 vaccination. The J gene is TRBJ1-3, the V gene TRBV18; D is unclear. As DNA, the CDR3 is TGTGCCAGCTCACCCTCGATTGGAAACACCATATATTTT. Its protein product is CASSPSIGNTIYF.